This T cell receptor (beta chain) was documented in a study of Ad26.COV2.S vaccination and SARS-CoV-2 variants. Study findings and constraints: Spike-specific TCR breadth was greater in vaccine than placebo recipients.

The CDR3 extends over 15 amino acids. CDR1 and CDR2 (germline): LGHNA, YNFKEQ. V was pared by 0 bases and J by 10 bases, with 15 bases between. The repertoire was sequenced with immunoSEQ multiplex PCR; TCRdb's copy has only in-frame clones and lacks some. The data contain nearly 400,000 clones, about 89% of them singletons. As to this clone: The target antigen is unknown.

Regarding treatment: about 20 received Ad26.COV2.S at low or high dose, single or two shots; about 5 received placebo; per-sample allocation not given. Sampling was performed 63 days after the first vaccine or placebo injection. An Ad26 vector expressing Wuhan-strain SARS-CoV-2 spike served as the vaccine. The rearrangement uses TRBV4-2 and TRBJ1-4; D might be TRBD1 (6 bases). The source material was peripheral blood, sampled in a trial of Ad26.COV2.S vaccine versus placebo. The TCR originated in a person aged 18-65 years who received the Ad26.COV2.S COVID-19 vaccine or a placebo. CDR3 nucleotide sequence: TGTGCCAGCAGCCAAGATAGACAGGTCTTGGGAAAACTGTTTTTT. It specifies CASSQDRQVLGKLFF.